This TCR beta chain was obtained from a study of OX40 agonist ivuxolimab in advanced cancers. Background on the study: Partial responses were seen in three patients, one with hepatocellular carcinoma and two with cutaneous melanoma.

This CDR3 contains 11 residues. Germline assignment: CDR1 SNHLY and CDR2 FYNNEI. Trimming took off 0 bases at V and 15 bases at J, with 9 bases between the two ends. Measured with immunoSEQ multiplex PCR; TCRdb has only the in-frame clones, and not every one. Among just over 90,000 clones, around 94% were seen once, and the ten largest hold approximately 2.4%. This receptor was taken from an adult with an advanced solid tumor such as melanoma, head and neck, liver or kidney cancer. The specimen was CD4+ or CD8+ T cells sorted from blood, collected in a trial of the OX40 agonist ivuxolimab. The J gene is TRBJ2-1, the V gene TRBV2; D might be TRBD2 (5 bases). CDR3 sequence: CASSEAEEMFF. The CDR3 coding sequence is TGTGCCAGCAGTGAAGCGGAGGAAATGTTCTTC.